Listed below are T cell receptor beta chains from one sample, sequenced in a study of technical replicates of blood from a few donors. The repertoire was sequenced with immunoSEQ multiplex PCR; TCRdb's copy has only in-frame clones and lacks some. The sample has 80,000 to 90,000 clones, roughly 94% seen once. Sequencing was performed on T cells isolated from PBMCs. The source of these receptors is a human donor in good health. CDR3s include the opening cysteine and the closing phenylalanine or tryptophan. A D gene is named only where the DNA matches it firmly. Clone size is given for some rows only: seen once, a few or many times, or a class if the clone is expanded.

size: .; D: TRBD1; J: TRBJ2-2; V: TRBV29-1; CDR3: CSVRLRPGQGVVAGELFF; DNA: TGCAGCGTTCGGTTACGGCCGGGACAGGGGGTTGTAGCCGGGGAGCTGTTTTTT
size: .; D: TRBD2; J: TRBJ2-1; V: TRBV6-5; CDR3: CASSYRAGLINEQFF; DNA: TGTGCCAGCAGTTACAGAGCGGGATTAATAAATGAGCAGTTCTTC
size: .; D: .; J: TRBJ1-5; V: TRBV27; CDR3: CASSLGTPSSNQPQHF; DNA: TGTGCCAGCAGCCTAGGGACACCTTCTAGCAATCAGCCCCAGCATTTT
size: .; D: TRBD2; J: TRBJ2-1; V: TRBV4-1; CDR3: CASSQEGGLAGNEQFF; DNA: TGCGCCAGCAGCCAAGAGGGGGGACTAGCGGGTAATGAGCAGTTCTTC
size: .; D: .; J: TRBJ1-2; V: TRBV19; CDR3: CASSARTRLSVGYGYTF; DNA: TGTGCCAGTAGTGCACGGACTCGGCTTAGTGTCGGGTATGGCTACACCTTC
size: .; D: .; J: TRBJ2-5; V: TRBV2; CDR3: CASSTNQETQYF; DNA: TGTGCCAGCAGCACAAATCAAGAGACCCAGTACTTC
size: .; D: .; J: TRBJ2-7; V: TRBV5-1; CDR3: CASSLRQSSYEQYF; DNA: TGCGCCAGCAGCTTAAGACAGAGCTCCTACGAGCAGTACTTC
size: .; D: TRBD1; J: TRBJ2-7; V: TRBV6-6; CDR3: CASKRGTASYEQYF; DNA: TGTGCCAGTAAAAGGGGGACAGCCTCCTACGAGCAGTACTTC
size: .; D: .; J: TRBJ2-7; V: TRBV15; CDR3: CATSRARTGTSEQYF; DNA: TGTGCCACCAGCAGAGCAAGAACCGGGACATCCGAGCAGTACTTC
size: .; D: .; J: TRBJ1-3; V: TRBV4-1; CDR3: CASSQITLKGNTIYF; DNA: TGCGCCAGCAGCCAGATAACTTTGAAAGGAAACACCATATATTTT
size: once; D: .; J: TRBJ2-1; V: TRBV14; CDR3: CASSQGEGAYNEQFF; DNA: TGTGCCAGCAGCCAAGGTGAGGGAGCCTACAATGAGCAGTTCTTC
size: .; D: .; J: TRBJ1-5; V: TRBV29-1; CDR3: CSVGGGSNQPQHF; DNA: TGCAGCGTTGGGGGGGGGAGCAATCAGCCCCAGCATTTT